One sample yielded the 20 T cell receptor beta chains listed below, sequenced in a study of blood T cell repertoires in COVID-19. Data came from immunoSEQ multiplex PCR; TCRdb stores just in-frame clones and leaves some out. The sample lists approximately 100,000 clones, around 91% occurring once. The sequencing sample was made of peripheral blood. The receptors were gathered from a woman of 80 years or more with acute or convalescent COVID-19.

The chain recombines TRBV11-2 with TRBJ2-2; 10 bases fit TRBD2. The CDR3 length is 16 residues. The J segment lost 1 base and the V segment lost 4 bases, leaving 3 bases of the junction unmatched. Germline lookup yields CDR1 SGHAT and CDR2 FQNNGV. CDR3 in DNA: TGTGCCAGCAGCTCCATAGCGGGGGGGAACACCGGGGAGCTGTTTTTT. As protein: CASSSIAGGNTGELFF.

The table lists this clone with a few counts. The chain uses TRBV28 and TRBJ1-1; D unresolved. CDR1 is MDHEN, CDR2 SYDVKM, per germline. This CDR3 is 14 amino acids long. V was cut by 3 bases and J by 4 bases, with 12 bases left in between. This CDR3 reads CASSFGEVGTEAFF. CDR3 DNA: TGTGCCAGCAGTTTCGGGGAGGTGGGCACTGAAGCTTTCTTT.

This clone was seen a single time. In DNA form, the CDR3 reads TGTGCCAGCAGTTACACTAGCGGGAGATTCACAGATACGCAGTATTTT. Its translation is CASSYTSGRFTDTQYF. The rearrangement joins TRBV6-5 to TRBJ2-3; 11 bases are shared with TRBD2. This CDR3 has 16 amino acids. Per germline, CDR1 MNHEY and CDR2 SVGAGI. The V segment lost 2 bases and the J segment 2 bases; nucleotides outside the gene matches: 3.

The rearrangement joins TRBV28 to TRBJ1-2, with 8 bases aligning to TRBD1. Trimming at V came to 7 bases and at J to 0 bases, leaving 10 bases not matched to a gene. The CDR3 is 16 residues long. CDR1 MDHEN and CDR2 SYDVKM come from the germline V gene. CDR3: CASNLPAGGSNYGYTF. In DNA form, the CDR3 reads TGTGCCAGCAATCTGCCCGCAGGGGGCTCTAACTATGGCTACACCTTC.

V is TRBV18 and J is TRBJ2-5; D possibly corresponds to TRBD2 (5 bases). Trimming left V 3 bases short and J 3 bases short, with 8 bases between. The V gene's germline CDR1 is KGHSH and CDR2 LQKENI. The CDR3 spans 13 residues. The CDR3 bases are TGTGCCAGCTCACCCTGGGGAGAAGAGACCCAGTACTTC. It yields the protein CASSPWGEETQYF.

The chain combines TRBV2 with TRBJ2-5, with TRBD2 matching 10 bases. The CDR3 spans 16 residues. Germline CDR1 and CDR2: SNHLY and FYNNEI. V shed 6 bases and J 2 bases; nucleotides not matched to a gene: 9. Here the CDR3 DNA reads TGTGCCAGCAGATTCGAGCGGGGGGGAGGGCAAGAGACCCAGTACTTC. This gives the protein CASRFERGGGQETQYF.

The chain joins TRBV5-4 to TRBJ2-1; 8 bases line up with TRBD1. The length of the CDR3 is 15 residues. V shed 0 bases and J 9 bases; nucleotides not matched to a gene: 8. From germline, CDR1 is SGHNT and CDR2 YYREEE (reference sequence). The CDR3 here is CASSLAGTGFTEQFF. The DNA of the CDR3 is TGTGCCAGCAGCTTGGCCGGGACAGGATTCACTGAGCAGTTCTTC.

The rearrangement joins TRBV2 to TRBJ2-7; no definite D call. CDR1 is SNHLY and CDR2 is FYNNEI in the germline V gene. This CDR3 has 13 residues. The germline V and J ends were trimmed by 1 base and 1 base, with 5 bases remaining between them. The CDR3 sequence is CASSEGQSYEQYF. The CDR3 DNA follows: TGTGCCAGCAGTGAAGGGCAGTCCTACGAGCAGTACTTC.

This chain uses TRBV28 with TRBJ1-5; 7 bases align to TRBD1. The CDR3 is 17 amino acids. Unmatched junction bases numbered 8, after V lost 3 bases and J lost 0 bases. Germline assignment: CDR1 MDHEN and CDR2 SYDVKM. CDR3 in DNA: TGTGCCAGCAGTTTCTCGACAGGGATTTATAGCAATCAGCCCCAGCATTTT. Its protein is CASSFSTGIYSNQPQHF.

This clone was observed a few times. The CDR3 DNA reads as TGTGCCAGCACCTTGACAGGGTACACCGGGGAGCTGTTTTTT. Translating it yields CASTLTGYTGELFF. This chain connects TRBV27 to TRBJ2-2; 7 bases are shared with TRBD1. J gave up 3 bases and V 7 bases, and 5 bases lay outside the gene matches. The CDR3 is made up of 14 amino acids. Germline V gene lookup returns CDR1 MNHEY and CDR2 SMNVEV (reference sequence).

This clone has a single count. The rearrangement joins TRBV16 to TRBJ1-2; D is uncertain. CDR1 and CDR2 from the germline V gene are KGHSY and FQNENV. The germline V and J ends were trimmed by 1 base and 5 bases, with 11 bases remaining between them. The CDR3 is 14 residues long. The CDR3 sequence is CASSQFGRPYGYTF. CDR3 coding DNA: TGTGCCAGCAGCCAATTTGGCAGGCCGTATGGCTACACCTTC.

CDR3 nucleotides: TGTGCCAGCAGTTGGGGACAGGGGGATGAAAAACTGTTTTTT. This encodes CASSWGQGDEKLFF. J is TRBJ1-4 and V is TRBV27, with TRBD1 matching 11 bases. The CDR3 consists of 14 residues. V was pared by 4 bases and J by 6 bases, with 1 base of the junction left unmatched. Per germline, CDR1 MNHEY and CDR2 SMNVEV (reference sequence).

This clone has just one count. J is TRBJ2-7 and V is TRBV19; D possibly corresponds to TRBD1 (5 bases). V was trimmed by 1 base and J by 2 bases, leaving 6 bases between them. CDR1 LNHDA and CDR2 SQIVND come from the germline V gene (reference sequence). The CDR3 has 13 amino acids. The CDR3 here is CASSIGQPYEQYF. Here the CDR3 DNA reads TGTGCCAGTAGTATAGGACAGCCCTACGAGCAGTACTTC.

The gene calls are TRBV7-2 and TRBJ2-7; 7 bases align to TRBD2. This CDR3 has 13 residues. Trimming took 3 bases from V and 2 from J; bases not matched to a gene: 1. Looked up from germline, CDR1 is SGHTA and CDR2 is FQGNSA. The CDR3 nucleotides read TGTGCCAGCAGCTTTGCGGGGGCCTACGAGCAGTACTTC. Its translation: CASSFAGAYEQYF.

The table lists this clone with a few counts. The chain combines TRBV9 with TRBJ2-7; TRBD1 matches at 9 bases. The V segment lost 4 bases and the J segment 6 bases; nucleotides outside the gene matches: 5. This CDR3 region has 13 residues. Germline CDR1 is SGDLS and CDR2 is YYNGEE. This CDR3 is CASSTTGGGEQYF. Here the CDR3 DNA reads TGTGCCAGCAGCACCACAGGGGGCGGCGAGCAGTACTTC.

V and J are TRBV28 and TRBJ1-5, with a tentative D call TRBD1 (6 bases). The CDR3 has 15 residues. V was clipped by 6 bases and J by 6 bases, with 18 bases between them. From germline, CDR1 is MDHEN and CDR2 SYDVKM. The CDR3 sequence: CASRYSQGNRQPQHF. CDR3 in DNA: TGTGCCAGCAGGTATTCACAGGGAAATCGTCAGCCCCAGCATTTT. The full variable domain, with the rest looked up from reference TRBV28 and TRBJ1-5, is DVKVTQSSRYLVKRTGEKVFLECVQDMDHENMFWYRQDPGLGLRLIYFSYDVKMKEKGDIPEGYSVSREKKERFSLILESASTNQTSMYLCASRYSQGNRQPQHFGDGTRLSIL.

The sample holds one count of this clone. V gene TRBV4-3 combines with J gene TRBJ2-7, with a tentative D call TRBD2 (5 bases). Trimming shortened V by 4 bases and J by 0 bases, and 13 bases separated the two germline ends. The CDR3 is 15 amino acids. Germline loops: CDR1 LGHNA, CDR2 YSLEER. DNA for the CDR3: TGCGCCAGCAGCCTCGAAGAGGGCAACTCCTACGAGCAGTACTTC. This codes for CASSLEEGNSYEQYF.

The genes are TRBV7-2 and TRBJ1-6; 7 positions agree with TRBD1. This CDR3 region has 17 residues. V gave up 3 bases and J gave up 10 bases; unmatched junction bases: 15. Germline CDR1 and CDR2: SGHTA and FQGNSA. CDR3 amino acids: CASSFLTVRAGGSPLHF. For the CDR3, the DNA is TGTGCCAGCAGCTTCTTAACTGTCCGAGCAGGGGGATCACCCCTCCACTTT.

CDR3 nucleotides: TGTGCCAGCAGCCTCATGAGGGAGGGGGAGACCCAGTACTTC. Translating it yields CASSLMREGETQYF. The genes are TRBV14 and TRBJ2-5; 7 bases line up with TRBD2. The germline CDR1 and CDR2 sequences are SGHDN and FVKESK. The CDR3 spans 14 residues. V shed 4 bases, J shed 5 bases, and the junction held 7 bases outside the gene matches.

The chain joins TRBV5-1 to TRBJ2-2, with 9 nucleotides matching TRBD1. Germline V CDR1 and CDR2: SGHRS, YFSETQ. V dropped 4 bases and J dropped 7; count of bases not matched to a gene: 20. The CDR3 runs to 19 residues. The CDR3 bases are TGCGCCAGCAGCCGCTTAGGCCCTCCGACAGGGGGACCCGACGGGGAGCTGTTTTTT. Translating it yields CASSRLGPPTGGPDGELFF.